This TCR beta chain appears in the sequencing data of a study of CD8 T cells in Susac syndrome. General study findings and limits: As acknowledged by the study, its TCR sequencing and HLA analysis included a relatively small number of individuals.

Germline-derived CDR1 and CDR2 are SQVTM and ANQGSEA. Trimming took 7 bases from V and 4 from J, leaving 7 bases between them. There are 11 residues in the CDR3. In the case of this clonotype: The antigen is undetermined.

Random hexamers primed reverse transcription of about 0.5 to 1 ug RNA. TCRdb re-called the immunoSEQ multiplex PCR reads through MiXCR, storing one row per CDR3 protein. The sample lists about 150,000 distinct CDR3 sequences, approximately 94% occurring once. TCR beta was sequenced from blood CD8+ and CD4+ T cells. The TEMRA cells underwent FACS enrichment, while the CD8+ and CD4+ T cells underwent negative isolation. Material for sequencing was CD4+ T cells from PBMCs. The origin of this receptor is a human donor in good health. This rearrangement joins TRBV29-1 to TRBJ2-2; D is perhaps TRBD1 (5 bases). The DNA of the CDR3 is TGCAGCGGCAGGGTCACCGGGGAGCTGTTTTTT. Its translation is CSGRVTGELFF.